This T cell receptor beta chain was retrieved from a study of a mutant IDH1 vaccine in newly diagnosed glioma. Study-wide background: During weeks 1, 3, 5, 7, 11, 15, 19 and 23, patients received eight vaccinations.

Time point indicated: week 5, during vaccination. Every vaccine dose comprised 300 ug of mutant IDH1 20-mer peptide plus topical imiquimod. Only in-frame clones appear in the TCRdb table, and some are missing; sequencing was by immunoSEQ multiplex PCR. The sample has about 50,000 clones; around four fifths are singletons. Germline loops: CDR1 SGHDT, CDR2 YYEEEE. The CDR3 loop spans 13 amino acids. Losses at the gene ends were 3 bases for V and 5 bases for J; bases not matched to a gene: 3. Concerning this clone: The antigen remains undetermined.

The material was PBMCs, obtained from a glioma patient whose treatment included an IDH1 peptide vaccine. The J gene is TRBJ1-1, the V gene TRBV5-6; 8 bases are shared with TRBD1. This receptor was obtained from a woman aged 45 to 65 with glioma. The CDR3 sequence: CASSSRQGTEAFF. The CDR3 region has the DNA TGTGCCAGCAGCTCCAGACAGGGGACTGAAGCTTTCTTT.